Detailed here is one TCR beta chain. The data belong to a study of blood T cell repertoires in COVID-19. Study information: Material from acute and convalescent COVID-19 was sourced from the United States, Italy and Spain. Sources were T cells, B-cell-depleted T cells, or PBMCs; the material itself was cDNA or gDNA.

In the original processing: Quantification of nucleated cells was approximated via reference gene primer amplification. Measured with immunoSEQ multiplex PCR; TCRdb has only the in-frame clones, and not every one. D and trimming come from the DNA, and the V and J calls and clone size come from that table. The sample shows 380,000 or so clones, approximately 86% of them seen only once. Sequencing was performed on PBMCs or T cells enriched from blood (not recorded which). The sequence came from a woman between 40 and 50 years old with acute COVID-19.

The CDR3 sequence: CASKTGGDNYGYTF. CDR3 nucleotides: TGTGCCAGCAAGACAGGGGGTGATAACTATGGCTACACCTTC. The J gene is TRBJ1-2, the V gene TRBV27; the match to TRBD1 covers 9 bases. Germline loops: CDR1 MNHEY, CDR2 SMNVEV (reference sequence). The CDR3 consists of 14 residues. J lost 1 base, V lost 7 bases, and 4 bases had no gene match.